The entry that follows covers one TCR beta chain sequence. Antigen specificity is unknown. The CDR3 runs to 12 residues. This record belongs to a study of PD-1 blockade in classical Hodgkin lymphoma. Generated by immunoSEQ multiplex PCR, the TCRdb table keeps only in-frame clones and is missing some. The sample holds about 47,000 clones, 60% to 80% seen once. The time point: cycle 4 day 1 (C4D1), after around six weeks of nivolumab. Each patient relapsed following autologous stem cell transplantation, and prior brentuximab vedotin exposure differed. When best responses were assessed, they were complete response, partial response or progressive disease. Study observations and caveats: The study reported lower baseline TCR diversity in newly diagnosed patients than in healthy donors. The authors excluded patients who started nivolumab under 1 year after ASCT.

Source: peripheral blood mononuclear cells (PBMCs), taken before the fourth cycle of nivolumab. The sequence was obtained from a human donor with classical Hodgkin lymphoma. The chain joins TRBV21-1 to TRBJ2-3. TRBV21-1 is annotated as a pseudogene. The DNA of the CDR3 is TGTGCCACGGGGCTGGGCGCAGATACGCAGTATTTT. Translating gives CATGLGADTQYF.